Below, 12 T cell receptor beta chains from the same sample are listed, as sequenced in a study of brain T cells in children with intractable seizures. The data were produced by immunoSEQ multiplex PCR, yet TCRdb's version contains in-frame clones alone and is incomplete. The table shows hundreds of thousands of clones, with about 94% occurring only once. Time point described: blood from clinic visit 5 months post-surgery; TSC patient then seizure free. Source: peripheral blood, taken approximately 5 months after surgery. The source of these receptors is a boy younger than two with tuberous sclerosis and intractable seizures.

The rearrangement uses TRBV29-1 and TRBJ2-7; no definite D call. V was cut by 8 bases and J by 3 bases, with 20 bases left in between. The germline CDR1 and CDR2 sequences are SQVTM and ANQGSEA. This CDR3 is built from 14 residues. CDR3 coding DNA: TGCAGCATGAACCCCCTGTCAGGATACTACGAGCAGTACTTC. Amino acid sequence: CSMNPLSGYYEQYF.

This clone was seen only once. The chain joins TRBV2 to TRBJ1-4; 8 bases align to TRBD1. The germline V gene encodes CDR1 SNHLY and CDR2 FYNNEI. V dropped 7 bases and J dropped 5; count of bases not matched to a gene: 6. There are 14 residues in the CDR3. The CDR3 loop is CASTRTGLNEKLFF. The CDR3 nucleotides are TGTGCCAGCACCAGGACAGGGCTAAATGAAAAACTGTTTTTT.

In the case of this clone: The junction departs from germline at one end; a sequencing error may be responsible. V gene TRBV7-7 combines with J gene TRBJ1-3, with D maybe TRBD1 (5 bases). The CDR3 sequence is 15 residues long. Germline V gives CDR1 SSHAT, CDR2 FNYEAQ (reference sequence). CDR3 in DNA: TGTGCTAGCAGCTTAGGGCAGGGATCTGGAAACACCATATATTTT. Residues: CASSLGQGSGNTIYF.

The gene calls are TRBV6-1 and TRBJ2-7, with 11 nucleotides matching TRBD2. CDR1 and CDR2 from the germline V gene are MNHNS and SASEGT. The CDR3 is made up of 17 amino acids. J gave up 1 base and V 6 bases, and 11 bases lay outside the gene matches. Here the CDR3 DNA reads TGTGCCAGCAGGGAACCGGGACTAGCGGACCCATCCTACGAGCAGTACTTC. It translates to CASREPGLADPSYEQYF.

This chain connects TRBV2 to TRBJ1-1, with D possibly matching TRBD1 (5 bases). V lost 1 base and J 5 bases, leaving 14 bases between the germline ends. Germline V gene lookup returns CDR1 SNHLY and CDR2 FYNNEI. The CDR3 is 15 amino acids. The CDR3 DNA follows: TGTGCCAGCAGTGAAGGGCCAGGGAGAGGGACTGAAGCTTTCTTT. The encoded protein is CASSEGPGRGTEAFF.

The CDR3 coding sequence is TGTGCCAGCAGCTTGAAGCAGCCCTGGAACACTGAAGCTTTCTTT. It encodes CASSLKQPWNTEAFF. The chain has TRBV7-2 and TRBJ1-1; D is ambiguous. This CDR3 region has 15 residues. The V gene lost 3 bases and the J gene lost 1 base, with 12 bases spanning the gap. The germline gives CDR1 SGHTA, CDR2 FQGNSA.

This rearrangement joins TRBV19 to TRBJ1-1; a weak D match, TRBD1 (5 bases). Germline CDR1 reads LNHDA; CDR2 reads SQIVND (reference sequence). This CDR3 region has 14 residues. V was cut by 9 bases and J by 11 bases, with 25 bases left in between. The CDR3 loop reads CASRQSGGDRAAFF. CDR3 sequence (DNA): TGTGCCAGCCGGCAGTCGGGGGGGGACCGGGCGGCTTTCTTT. Full variable domain (missing parts from reference TRBV19 and TRBJ1-1): DGGITQSPKYLFRKEGQNVTLSCEQNLNHDAMYWYRQDPGQGLRLIYYSQIVNDFQKGDIAEGYSVSREKKESFPLTVTSAQKNPTAFYLCASRQSGGDRAAFFGQGTRLTVV.

The chain is built from TRBV11-3 and TRBJ2-1; 12 bases agree with TRBD2. Per the germline V gene, CDR1 is SGHNT and CDR2 is YENEEA. V dropped 6 bases and J dropped 9; count of bases not matched to a gene: 18. The CDR3 has 18 amino acids. The CDR3 loop reads CASSIGGALAGGPVEQFF. Here the CDR3 DNA reads TGTGCCAGCAGTATTGGGGGGGCCCTAGCGGGAGGGCCTGTTGAGCAGTTCTTC.

The V gene is TRBV19, the J gene TRBJ1-3; D unresolved. This CDR3 has 15 amino acids. Germline CDR1 reads LNHDA; CDR2 reads SQIVND (reference sequence). Trimming cost V 3 bases and J 0 bases, with 9 bases left between them. CDR3 DNA: TGTGCCAGTAGTATGAGTCGGTTCTCTGGAAACACCATATATTTT. This encodes CASSMSRFSGNTIYF. Supplemented by reference TRBV19 and TRBJ1-3, the full variable domain reads DGGITQSPKYLFRKEGQNVTLSCEQNLNHDAMYWYRQDPGQGLRLIYYSQIVNDFQKGDIAEGYSVSREKKESFPLTVTSAQKNPTAFYLCASSMSRFSGNTIYFGEGSWLTVV.

V gene TRBV9 combines with J gene TRBJ1-3; D ambiguous. The CDR3 consists of 14 residues. Trimming removed 4 bases at V and 4 bases at J, with 12 bases between. Germline V gene data show CDR1 as SGDLS and CDR2 as YYNGEE. CDR3 DNA sequence: TGTGCCAGCAGCCCCGTTGCGTTAGGAAACACCATATATTTT. It encodes CASSPVALGNTIYF.

The rearrangement uses TRBV5-3 and TRBJ2-1, with 8 bases lining up with TRBD1. TRBV5-3 is filed as an ORF, its function uncertain. Unmatched junction bases numbered 21, after V lost 3 bases and J lost 4 bases. This CDR3 is built from 20 residues. CDR3 nucleotides: TGTGCCAGAAGCTCTCAGACAGGGGCTATCAATTTTCCCCATTACAATGAGCAGTTCTTC. Its translation: CARSSQTGAINFPHYNEQFF.

This clone was seen just once. V gene TRBV5-5 combines with J gene TRBJ2-7; D not resolved. CDR1 and CDR2 (germline): SGHKS, YYEKEE (reference sequence). CDR3 length: 13 amino acids. With 2 bases removed from V and 5 bases from J, the gap between germline ends came to 11 bases. The chain's CDR3 is CASSFSLGNEQYF. DNA of the CDR3: TGTGCCAGCAGCTTTTCGTTAGGGAACGAGCAGTACTTC.